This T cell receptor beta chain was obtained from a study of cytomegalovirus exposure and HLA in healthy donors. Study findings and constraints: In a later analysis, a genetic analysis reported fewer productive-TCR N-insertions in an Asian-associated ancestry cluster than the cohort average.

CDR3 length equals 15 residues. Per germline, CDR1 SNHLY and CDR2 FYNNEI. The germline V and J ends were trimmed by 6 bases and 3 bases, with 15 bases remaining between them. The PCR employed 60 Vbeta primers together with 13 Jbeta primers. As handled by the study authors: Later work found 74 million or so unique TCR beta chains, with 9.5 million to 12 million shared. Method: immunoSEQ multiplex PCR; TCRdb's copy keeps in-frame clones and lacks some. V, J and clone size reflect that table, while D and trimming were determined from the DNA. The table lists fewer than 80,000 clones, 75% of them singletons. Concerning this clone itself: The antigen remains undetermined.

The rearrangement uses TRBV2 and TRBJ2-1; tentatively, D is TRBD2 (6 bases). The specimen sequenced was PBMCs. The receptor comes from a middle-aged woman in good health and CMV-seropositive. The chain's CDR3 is CASSNRRTNYNEQFF. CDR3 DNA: TGTGCCAGCAGCAACCGAAGGACTAACTACAATGAGCAGTTCTTC.